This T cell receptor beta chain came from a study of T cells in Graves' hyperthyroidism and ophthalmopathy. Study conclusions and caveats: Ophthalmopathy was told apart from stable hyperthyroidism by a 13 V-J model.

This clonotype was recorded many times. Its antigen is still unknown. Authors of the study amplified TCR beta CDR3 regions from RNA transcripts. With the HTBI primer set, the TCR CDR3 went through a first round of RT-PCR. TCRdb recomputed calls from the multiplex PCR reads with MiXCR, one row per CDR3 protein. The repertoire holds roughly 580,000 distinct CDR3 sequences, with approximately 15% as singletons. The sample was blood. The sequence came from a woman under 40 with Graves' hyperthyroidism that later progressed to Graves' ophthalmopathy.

CDR3 sequence (DNA): TGTGCCTGGTCACCGGGACTGTTCGGGGCCCAGTACTTC. Translation: CAWSPGLFGAQYF. The V gene is TRBV30, the J gene TRBJ2-5, with D perhaps matching TRBD2 (6 bases). The V gene's germline CDR1 is GTSNPN and CDR2 SVGIG (reference sequence). CDR3 length: 13 residues. V lost 5 bases, J lost 9 bases, and 19 bases lay in between. Combining the CDR3 with reference TRBV30 and TRBJ2-5 gives the whole variable domain SQTIHQWPATLVQPVGSPLSLECTVEGTSNPNLYWYRQAAGRGLQLLFYSVGIGQISSEVPQNLSASRPQDRQFILSSKKLLLSDSGFYLCAWSPGLFGAQYFGPGTRLLVL.